This T cell receptor (beta chain) was identified in a study of blood T cell repertoires in COVID-19 (dated by TCRdb to 2020 to 2021). The study in broad terms: Samples covering the acute and convalescent phases of COVID-19 were provided by collaborators in the United States, Italy and Spain. The sample metadata nearly always contained a de-identified subject ID, COVID-19 status, age in years and sex. HLA class I and class II types, where available, came from metadata supplied by the sample provider rather than from assay-based typing. Samples were obtained from the ongoing ImmuneRACE study (first 160 participants) and from over a thousand subjects provided by 6 global collaborators. The material from the prospective study consisted of cDNA or gDNA derived from T cells, B-cell-depleted T cells, or PBMCs. A freely available public database, intended as a resource for researchers studying the immune response to SARS-CoV-2, is where the repertoires were released. Subjects who had been exposed to COVID-19, were actively infected with it, or had recovered from it provided the deeply sampled blood TCRbeta repertoires that made up the dataset. Results and caveats for the whole study, not just this receptor: How much clinical and demographic metadata was included differed by source and by participant, and the metadata was provided uncurated.

Collaborating institutions collected whole blood in K2EDTA tubes following their own protocols. Collaborator samples were shipped for TCRbeta analysis as frozen whole blood, isolated PBMCs, or DNA extracted from either sample type. The germline V gene provides CDR1 SGHRS and CDR2 YFSETQ. V is shortened by 1 base, J by 4 bases, and the region joining them spans 8 bases. From the cysteine through the phenylalanine, the CDR3 covers 13 amino acids. The sequence is cut down to CDR3 DNA, 39 bases in frame from base 1. TCRbeta CDR3 regions were amplified from genomic DNA using the immunoSEQ Assay, a bias-controlled multiplex PCR. In the authors' own workflow: The number of nucleated cells in each sample was estimated from the amplification of reference gene primers within the assay. To quantify the absolute abundance of each unique TCRbeta CDR3 rearrangement, sequence reads were collapsed and filtered. For each sample, productive Simpson clonality was calculated by taking the square root of Simpson's diversity index across productive rearrangements. Entries here come from immuneACCESS through TCRdb and include only in-frame sequences with V and J called. Some clones fail to appear in such tables; in the studies checked, an unresolved V gene covers under half of the shortfall, and the cause of the remainder is unknown. D and trimming were read from the DNA, whereas the V and J calls and clone size are those reported in that table. The sample data list tens of thousands of clones, and approximately 82% of these were observed just once. The ten top clones hold 21% of the sample.

With respect to this clone: Its antigen target is currently unknown. Per-nucleotide qualities are absent, and no much larger clonotype sits a single base away.

The chain is assembled from TRBV5-1 and TRBJ1-1; the D gene remains uncertain. Sequencing input: peripheral blood. The TCR comes from a human donor in a cohort sampled during active COVID-19. The DNA reads as follows: TGCGCCAGCAGCTTGACCGTCGGCACTGAAGCTTTCTTT. Its amino acids are CASSLTVGTEAFF.